The 2 T cell receptor beta chains in this list originate from one sample, sequenced in a study of blood T cell repertoires in COVID-19. Measured with immunoSEQ multiplex PCR; TCRdb has only the in-frame clones, and not every one. The repertoire holds 110,000 or so clones, under 80% seen once, with roughly 2.6% in the top ten. The sequenced sample consisted of peripheral blood. Every receptor here comes from a man in his forties or fifties with acute or convalescent COVID-19.

The rearrangement uses TRBV29-1 and TRBJ1-2, with D uncertain. The CDR3 spans 13 residues. V gave up 1 base and J gave up 0 bases, with 6 bases separating them. Germline V gene data show CDR1 as SQVTM and CDR2 as ANQGSEA. Here the CDR3 DNA reads TGCAGCGTTGAAGGGCCTTCTAACTATGGCTACACCTTC. Protein sequence: CSVEGPSNYGYTF.

The chain recombines TRBV2 with TRBJ1-6; D may be TRBD1 (5 bases). The germline V gene has CDR1 SNHLY and CDR2 FYNNEI. The CDR3 contains 15 residues. V shed 6 bases and J shed 7 bases, with 16 bases lying between them. As DNA, the CDR3 is TGTGCCAGCAGCCGCCGACAGATTCAAAATTCACCCCTCCACTTT. Translating gives CASSRRQIQNSPLHF.